This T cell receptor (beta chain) was identified in a study of beta chain features in type 1 diabetes. Looking at the study overall: In age, gender and cell yields, patients were similar to healthy donors.

Findings of the study overall: Reads derived from cDNA could over-represent cells showing high TCR expression. VDJ junctions from patients with type 1 diabetes contained fewer insertions and more deletions. The study found moderately but significantly shorter TCRB CDR3s in all four CD4+ subsets of Type 1 diabetes patients.

TCRB transcripts that were expressed got sequenced, as all of the isolated RNA had been reverse transcribed. Sequencing used immunoSEQ multiplex PCR; TCRdb keeps in-frame clones, though not all of them. The table lists 150,000 or so clones, 7.5% to 9.5% of them singletons. The CDR3 totals 15 residues. Regarding this clone: Its antigen is currently unknown.

The clonotype comes from a woman aged 18 to 35 with type 1 diabetes. The rearrangement links TRBV21-1 to TRBJ1-6; TRBD1 was called by the table and not checked on the DNA. TRBV21-1 represents a pseudogene. Specimen: central memory CD4+ T cells from blood. CDR3 DNA: TGTGCCAGCAGCAAAGGTGGGACAGGGCACTCACCCCTCCACTTT. Protein sequence: CASSKGGTGHSPLHF.